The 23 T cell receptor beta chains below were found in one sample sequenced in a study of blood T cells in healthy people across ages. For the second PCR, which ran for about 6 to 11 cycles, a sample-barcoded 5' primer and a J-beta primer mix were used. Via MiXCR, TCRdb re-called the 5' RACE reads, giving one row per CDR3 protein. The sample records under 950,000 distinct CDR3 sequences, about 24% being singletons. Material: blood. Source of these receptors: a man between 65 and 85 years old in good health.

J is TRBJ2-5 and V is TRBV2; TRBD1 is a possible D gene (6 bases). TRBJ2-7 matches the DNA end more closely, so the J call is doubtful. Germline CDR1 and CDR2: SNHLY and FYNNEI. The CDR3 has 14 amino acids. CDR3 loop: CASSVYRAPYEQYF. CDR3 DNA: TGTGCCAGCAGTGTGTACAGGGCCCCCTACGAGCAGTACTTC.

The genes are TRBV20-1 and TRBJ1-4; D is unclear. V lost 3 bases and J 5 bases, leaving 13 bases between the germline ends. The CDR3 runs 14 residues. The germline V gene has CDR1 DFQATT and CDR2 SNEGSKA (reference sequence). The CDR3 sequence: CSASLRAQNEKLFF. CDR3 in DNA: TGCAGTGCTAGTCTCCGGGCCCAGAATGAAAAACTGTTTTTT.

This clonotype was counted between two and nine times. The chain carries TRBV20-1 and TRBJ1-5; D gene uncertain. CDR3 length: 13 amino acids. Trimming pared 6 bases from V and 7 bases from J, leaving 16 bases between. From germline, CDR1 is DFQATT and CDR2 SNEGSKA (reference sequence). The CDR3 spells CSAGEGFGQPQHF. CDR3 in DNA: TGCAGTGCCGGAGAGGGCTTCGGGCAGCCCCAGCATTTT.

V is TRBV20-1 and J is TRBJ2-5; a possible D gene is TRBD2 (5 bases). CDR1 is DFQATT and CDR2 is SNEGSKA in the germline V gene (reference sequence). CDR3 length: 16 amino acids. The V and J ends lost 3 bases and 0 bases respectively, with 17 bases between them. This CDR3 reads CSASFFSEAYQETQYF. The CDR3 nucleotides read TGCAGTGCTAGTTTTTTTAGCGAGGCCTACCAAGAGACCCAGTACTTC.

The CDR3 DNA sequence: TGCAGTGCTAGAGATTTCTCCAGAACAGGGGATTGGGTCGGTTCACCCCTCCACTTT. Translation: CSARDFSRTGDWVGSPLHF. This chain uses TRBV20-1 with TRBJ1-6, with TRBD1 matching over 7 bases. This CDR3 is built from 19 residues. Unmatched junction bases numbered 20, after V lost 0 bases and J lost 9 bases. CDR1 DFQATT and CDR2 SNEGSKA come from the germline V gene (reference sequence).

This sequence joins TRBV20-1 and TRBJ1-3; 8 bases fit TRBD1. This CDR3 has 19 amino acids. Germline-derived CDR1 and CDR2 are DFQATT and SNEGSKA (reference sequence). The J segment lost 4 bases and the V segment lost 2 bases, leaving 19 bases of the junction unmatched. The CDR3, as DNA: TGCAGTGCTAGACGCCACCAAACACCTAACAGGGGGTTCGGAAACACCATATATTTT. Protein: CSARRHQTPNRGFGNTIYF.

CDR3 nucleotides: TGTGCCAGCAGTTCGGGACAGTATGTGGAGACCCAGTACTTC. It codes for CASSSGQYVETQYF. The V call is TRBV27, the J call TRBJ2-5, with 7 positions matching TRBD1. Germline trimming cut 4 bases from V and 5 bases from J; bases unmatched to any gene: 7. Germline CDR1 is MNHEY and CDR2 is SMNVEV (reference sequence). The CDR3 loop spans 14 amino acids.

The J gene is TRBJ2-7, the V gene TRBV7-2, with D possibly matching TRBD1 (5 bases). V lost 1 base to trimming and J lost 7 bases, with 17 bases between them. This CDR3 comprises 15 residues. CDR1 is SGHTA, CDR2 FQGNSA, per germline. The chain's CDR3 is CASSLEGQGRSEQYV. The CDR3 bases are TGTGCCAGCAGCTTAGAGGGTCAGGGCCGAAGTGAGCAGTACGTC.

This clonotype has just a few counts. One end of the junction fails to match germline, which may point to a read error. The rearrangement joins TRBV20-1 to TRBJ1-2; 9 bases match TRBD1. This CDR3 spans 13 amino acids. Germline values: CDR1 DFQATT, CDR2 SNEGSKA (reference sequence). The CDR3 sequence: CSATQGADYGYTF. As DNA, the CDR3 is TGCAGTGCTACACAGGGGGCTGACTATGGCTACACTTTC.

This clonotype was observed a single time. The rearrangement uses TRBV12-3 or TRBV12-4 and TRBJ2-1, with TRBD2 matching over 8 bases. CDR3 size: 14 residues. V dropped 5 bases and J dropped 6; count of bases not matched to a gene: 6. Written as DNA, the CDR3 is TGTGCCAGCAGTCTGACCGGGACTAGCAATGAGCAGTTCTTC. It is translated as CASSLTGTSNEQFF.

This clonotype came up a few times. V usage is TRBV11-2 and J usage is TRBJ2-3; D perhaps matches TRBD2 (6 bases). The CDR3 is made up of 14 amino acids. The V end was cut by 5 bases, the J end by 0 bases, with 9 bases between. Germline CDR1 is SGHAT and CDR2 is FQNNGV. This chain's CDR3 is CASSTSPSTDTQYF. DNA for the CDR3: TGTGCCAGCAGCACTAGCCCTAGCACAGATACGCAGTATTTT.

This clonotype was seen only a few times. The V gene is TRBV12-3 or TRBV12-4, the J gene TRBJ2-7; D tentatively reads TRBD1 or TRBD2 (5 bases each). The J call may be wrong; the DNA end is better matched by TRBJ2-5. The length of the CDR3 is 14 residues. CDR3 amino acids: CASSLPRGVETQYF. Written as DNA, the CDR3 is TGTGCCAGCAGTTTACCCCGAGGGGTAGAGACCCAGTACTTC.

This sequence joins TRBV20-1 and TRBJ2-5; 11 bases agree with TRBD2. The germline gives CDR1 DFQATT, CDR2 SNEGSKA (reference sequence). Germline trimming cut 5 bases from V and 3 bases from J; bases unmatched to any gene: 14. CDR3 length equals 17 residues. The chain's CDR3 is CSAEPLRASGGKETQYF. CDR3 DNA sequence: TGCAGTGCTGAGCCCCTGAGGGCTAGCGGGGGGAAAGAGACCCAGTACTTC.

The CDR3 DNA reads TGTGCCAGCAGCGACGGGACTCCTTATGGCTACACCTTC. Encoded protein: CASSDGTPYGYTF. This chain joins TRBV11-3 and TRBJ1-2; possibly TRBD1 for D (5 bases). Trimming pared 5 bases from V and 5 bases from J, leaving 12 bases between. This CDR3 region has 13 residues. Germline-derived CDR1 and CDR2 are SGHNT and YENEEA.

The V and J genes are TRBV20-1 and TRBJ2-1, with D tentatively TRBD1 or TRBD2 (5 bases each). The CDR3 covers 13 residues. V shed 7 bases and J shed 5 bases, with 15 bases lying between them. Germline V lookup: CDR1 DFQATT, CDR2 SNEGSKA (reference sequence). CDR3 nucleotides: TGCAGTGTTTCGGGGCCGAGAGACAATGAGCAGTTCTTC. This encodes CSVSGPRDNEQFF.

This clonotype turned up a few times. The CDR3 reads CASSSRTGENIQYF. The CDR3, as DNA: TGTGCCAGCAGTTCCCGGACAGGGGAAAACATTCAGTACTTC. V gene TRBV12-3 or TRBV12-4 combines with J gene TRBJ2-4; TRBD1 aligns across 9 bases. J lost 5 bases, V lost 4 bases, and 3 bases had no gene match. CDR3 size: 14 residues.

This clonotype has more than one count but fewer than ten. The CDR3 bases are TGCGCCAGCAGCTTGCAGCAAAGTACAGATACGCAGTATTTT. As protein: CASSLQQSTDTQYF. The gene calls are TRBV5-1 and TRBJ2-3; D is uncertain. The CDR3 runs 14 residues. CDR1 SGHRS and CDR2 YFSETQ come from the germline V gene. Trimming left V 1 base short and J 3 bases short, with 9 bases between.

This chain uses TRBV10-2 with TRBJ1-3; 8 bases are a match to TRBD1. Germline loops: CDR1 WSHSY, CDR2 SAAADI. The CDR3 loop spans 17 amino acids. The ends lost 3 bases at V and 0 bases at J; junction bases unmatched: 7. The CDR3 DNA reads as TGCGCCAGCAGTGAATGGCAGGGGGCTAGCTCTGGAAACACCATATATTTT. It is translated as CASSEWQGASSGNTIYF.

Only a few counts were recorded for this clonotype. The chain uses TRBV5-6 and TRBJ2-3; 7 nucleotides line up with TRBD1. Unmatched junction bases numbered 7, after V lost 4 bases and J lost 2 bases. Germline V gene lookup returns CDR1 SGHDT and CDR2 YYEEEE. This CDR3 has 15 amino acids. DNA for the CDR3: TGTGCCAGCAGCCTCGGGACAGAACCCACAGATACGCAGTATTTT. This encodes CASSLGTEPTDTQYF.

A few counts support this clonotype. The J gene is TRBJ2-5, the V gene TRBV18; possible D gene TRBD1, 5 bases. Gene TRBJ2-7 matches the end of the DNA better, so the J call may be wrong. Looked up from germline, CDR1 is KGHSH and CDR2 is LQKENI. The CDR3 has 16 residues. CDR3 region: CASSPGGPGNSYEQYF. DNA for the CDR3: TGTGCCAGCTCACCGGGTGGTCCAGGGAACTCCTACGAGCAGTACTTC.

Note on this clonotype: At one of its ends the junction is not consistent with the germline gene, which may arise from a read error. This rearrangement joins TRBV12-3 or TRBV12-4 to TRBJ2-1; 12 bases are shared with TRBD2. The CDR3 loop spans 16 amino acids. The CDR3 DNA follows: TGTGCCAGCAGTCGTCCTAGCGGGGGGGCCGGAGATGAGCAGTCCTTC. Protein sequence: CASSRPSGGAGDEQSF.

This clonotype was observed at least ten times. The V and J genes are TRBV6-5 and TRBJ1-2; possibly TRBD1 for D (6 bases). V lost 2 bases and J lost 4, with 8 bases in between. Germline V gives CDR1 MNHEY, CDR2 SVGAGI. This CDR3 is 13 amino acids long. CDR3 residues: CASSYQGSYGYTF. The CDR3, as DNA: TGTGCCAGCAGTTACCAGGGGAGCTATGGCTACACCTTC.

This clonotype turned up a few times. The CDR3 loop is CASSLFGGNTIYF. The CDR3 region has the DNA TGTGCCAGCAGCCTCTTCGGGGGAAACACCATATATTTT. The V gene is TRBV12-3 or TRBV12-4, the J gene TRBJ1-3; the D is unclear. This CDR3 is built from 13 residues. The germline V and J ends were trimmed by 6 bases and 4 bases, with 10 bases remaining between them.